The 5 T cell receptor beta chains given below trace back to one sample, sequenced in a study of T-cell reconstitution after alpha-beta-depleted transplantation in children. Unique molecular identifiers were incorporated into the prepared TCRbeta library. A single record per CDR3 protein comes from TCRdb applying MiXCR to the PCR reads. The sample includes 500,000 to 650,000 distinct CDR3 sequences, roughly 11% of them seen just once. Sequences were derived from PBMCs, mostly from graft donor cells, sampled 180 days after TCRalphabeta/CD19-depleted stem cell transplant. All receptors come from a female patient aged 2 to 10 who had a stem cell transplant for aplastic anemia, so the T cells may come from the graft donor.

This clonotype showed up just a few times. This chain uses TRBV29-1 with TRBJ2-1, with a tentative D call TRBD2 (6 bases). The CDR3 loop spans 14 amino acids. Germline V gene lookup returns CDR1 SQVTM and CDR2 ANQGSEA. V was shortened by 5 bases and J by 8 bases, with 19 bases between the two germline ends. The CDR3 DNA reads as TGCAGCGTTCGGCGGGATCGTATCACCGATGAGCAGTTCTTC. Protein sequence: CSVRRDRITDEQFF.

This clonotype was counted between two and nine times. This chain uses TRBV2 with TRBJ2-4; D unresolved. The germline gives CDR1 SNHLY, CDR2 FYNNEI. This CDR3 spans 19 amino acids. The V end was cut by 2 bases, the J end by 0 bases, with 20 bases between. The CDR3 coding sequence is TGTGCCAGCAGTGAATGGTGGGGTTCTTCGCCTTCAGCCAAAAACATTCAGTACTTC. It encodes CASSEWWGSSPSAKNIQYF. The entire variable domain, with the rest obtained from reference TRBV2 and TRBJ2-4, is as follows: EPEVTQTPSHQVTQMGQEVILRCVPISNHLYFYWYRQILGQKVEFLVSFYNNEISEKSEIFDDQFSVERPDGSNFTLKIRSTKLEDSAMYFCASSEWWGSSPSAKNIQYFGAGTRLSVL.

This chain connects TRBV6-2 or TRBV6-3 to TRBJ1-1, with TRBD1 as a possible D gene (5 bases). V dropped 4 bases and J dropped 4 bases, with 16 bases sitting between them. The CDR3 has 15 amino acids. The germline CDR1 and CDR2 sequences are MNHEY and SVGEGT. The CDR3 nucleotides read TGTGCCAGCAGTTGGGGCCCTAGGGGAGGCACTGAAGCTTTCTTT. This sequence encodes CASSWGPRGGTEAFF.

This clonotype occurred a few times. The chain is built from TRBV20-1 and TRBJ2-3; no firm D call. From germline, CDR1 is DFQATT and CDR2 SNEGSKA (reference sequence). CDR3 length equals 14 residues. V lost 2 bases and J 1 base, leaving 10 bases between the germline ends. The CDR3, as DNA: TGCAGTGCTAGACCTGTTAGGGGCACAGATACGCAGTATTTT. Encoded protein: CSARPVRGTDTQYF.

CDR3 coding DNA: TGTGCCAGCAGCTTAGCAGGGATCCCTAATGAAAAACTGTTTTTT. Its protein product is CASSLAGIPNEKLFF. The V and J genes are TRBV7-2 and TRBJ1-4; D is uncertain. V dropped 0 bases and J dropped 3 bases, with 8 bases sitting between them. Germline CDR1 reads SGHTA; CDR2 reads FQGNSA. The CDR3 is 15 residues long.